A single sample is the source of the 19 T cell receptor beta chains below, sequenced in a study of shared clonotypes between healthy human individuals. TCRdb's table, derived via immunoSEQ multiplex PCR, lists solely in-frame clones and lacks some. The sample includes some 2.4 million clones, 93% of them seen just once. The source material was naive CD4+ T cells from PBMCs. Regarding subset: CD45RA+ positively selected. These receptors were taken from a man younger than 35 in good health. Some clones in this sample may be carry-over from other donors' samples.

V usage is TRBV15 and J usage is TRBJ2-1; 10 bases agree with TRBD2. J lost 6 bases, V lost 3 bases, and 2 bases had no gene match. Germline V gene sequence: CDR1 LNHNV, CDR2 YYDKDF (reference sequence). The CDR3 is 14 amino acids. DNA of the CDR3: TGTGCCACCAGCAGCCGGACTAGCGGCAATGAGCAGTTCTTC. Amino acids: CATSSRTSGNEQFF. Using reference TRBV15 and TRBJ2-1 for the parts outside the CDR3, the full variable domain is DAMVIQNPRYQVTQFGKPVTLSCSQTLNHNVMYWYQQKSSQAPKLLFHYYDKDFNNEADTPDNFQSRRPNTSFCFLDIRSPGLGDTAMYLCATSSRTSGNEQFFGPGTRLTVL.

V gene TRBV29-1 combines with J gene TRBJ2-5, with a possible D match to TRBD1 (7 bases). The CDR3 totals 12 residues. CDR1 and CDR2 from the germline V gene are SQVTM and ANQGSEA. Trimming left V 3 bases short and J 6 bases short, with 11 bases between. CDR3 sequence reads: CSVEEGAQTQYF. CDR3 in DNA: TGCAGCGTTGAGGAGGGGGCGCAGACCCAGTACTTC.

The chain employs TRBV9 and TRBJ2-5; 10 bases match TRBD1. CDR1 and CDR2 (germline): SGDLS, YYNGEE. The CDR3 runs to 16 residues. With V trimmed by 4 bases and J by 6 bases, 12 bases remained unmatched. The CDR3 region has the DNA TGTGCCAGCAGCCCAATAGGGACAGGGGCTTCGCAGACCCAGTACTTC. This encodes CASSPIGTGASQTQYF.

Of note for this clone: Additional DNA sequences in this sample encode the identical CDR3. The chain employs TRBV7-9 and TRBJ1-3; no definite D call. From germline, CDR1 is SEHNR and CDR2 FQNEAQ (reference sequence). This CDR3 is 15 amino acids long. V lost 1 base, J lost 0 bases, and 7 bases lay in between. The CDR3 region is CASSLDGLSGNTIYF. The CDR3 DNA is TGTGCCAGCAGCTTAGACGGCCTCTCTGGAAACACCATATATTTT. Looking up the rest from reference TRBV7-9 and TRBJ1-3 gives the full variable domain: DTGVSQNPRHKITKRGQNVTFRCDPISEHNRLYWYRQTLGQGPEFLTYFQNEAQLEKSRLLSDRFSAERPKGSFSTLEIQRTEQGDSAMYLCASSLDGLSGNTIYFGEGSWLTVV.

The chain uses TRBV28 and TRBJ2-7; D gene uncertain. Trimming shortened V by 3 bases and J by 0 bases, and 6 bases separated the two germline ends. The CDR3 runs to 13 residues. The germline V gene encodes CDR1 MDHEN and CDR2 SYDVKM. The CDR3 reads CASSFVSSYEQYF. The CDR3 nucleotides read TGTGCCAGCAGTTTCGTCTCCTCCTACGAGCAGTACTTC.

The chain joins TRBV28 to TRBJ2-3; D is unclear. Looked up from germline, CDR1 is MDHEN and CDR2 is SYDVKM. The CDR3 spans 13 residues. The germline V and J ends were trimmed by 2 bases and 2 bases, with 5 bases remaining between them. The CDR3 here is CASSLGTTDTQYF. The CDR3 DNA sequence: TGTGCCAGCAGTTTAGGCACCACAGATACGCAGTATTTT.

V usage is TRBV28 and J usage is TRBJ2-3; 7 nucleotides match TRBD2. This CDR3 is 15 amino acids long. V was clipped by 2 bases and J by 6 bases; unmatched bases: 8. CDR1 MDHEN and CDR2 SYDVKM come from the germline V gene. CDR3 protein: CASSLRGSPLDTQYF. Written as DNA, the CDR3 is TGTGCCAGCAGTTTACGCGGGAGCCCCCTCGATACGCAGTATTTT.

J is TRBJ1-5 and V is TRBV6-1; a possible D gene is TRBD1 (6 bases). Germline V gives CDR1 MNHNS, CDR2 SASEGT. This CDR3 is built from 15 residues. Deletions cut 2 bases from V and 6 bases from J, with 14 bases between. The CDR3 region is CASSEIGGLRQPQHF. As DNA, the CDR3 is TGTGCCAGCAGTGAAATAGGGGGGCTGCGTCAGCCCCAGCATTTT.

In its sample, this clone was seen a few times. This sequence joins TRBV28 and TRBJ1-5, with D tentatively TRBD1 (5 bases). The CDR3 is made up of 16 amino acids. V shed 5 bases and J shed 2 bases, with 16 bases lying between them. Germline CDR1 is MDHEN and CDR2 is SYDVKM. The CDR3: CASSPLTGDGNQPQHF. CDR3 bases: TGTGCCAGCAGTCCTCTGACTGGGGACGGCAATCAGCCCCAGCATTTT.

This chain joins TRBV5-8 and TRBJ2-7; D is uncertain. The CDR3 is made up of 16 amino acids. Germline V CDR1 and CDR2: SGHTS, YDEGEE. V lost 2 bases and J lost 0, with 15 bases in between. The CDR3: CASSFVVGSISYEQYF. CDR3 nucleotide sequence: TGTGCCAGCAGCTTTGTGGTCGGTTCAATCTCCTACGAGCAGTACTTC.

This clone was seen only once. The chain is built from TRBV6-5 and TRBJ2-5; no clear D. The CDR3 has 12 amino acids. The V gene's germline CDR1 is MNHEY and CDR2 SVGAGI. Trimming removed 5 bases from V and 4 bases from J, with 8 bases in between. CDR3: CASSPPGETQYF. CDR3 nucleotide sequence: TGTGCCAGCAGTCCCCCTGGAGAGACCCAGTACTTC.

Regarding this clone: Other DNA sequences in this specimen translate into the identical CDR3. The rearrangement uses TRBV28 and TRBJ2-3, with D tentatively TRBD2 (6 bases). This CDR3 is built from 14 residues. Germline CDR1 reads MDHEN; CDR2 reads SYDVKM. V gave up 5 bases and J gave up 0 bases, with 9 bases separating them. The CDR3 region is CASSLGGSTDTQYF. The CDR3 nucleotides are TGTGCCAGCAGTCTGGGGGGTAGCACAGATACGCAGTATTTT.

The chain joins TRBV12-5 to TRBJ2-2, with D perhaps given as TRBD1 or TRBD2 (6 bases each). The CDR3 length is 14 residues. In germline, CDR1 is LGHNT, CDR2 FRNRAP. The V and J ends lost 2 bases and 5 bases respectively, with 9 bases between them. The CDR3 DNA reads as TGTGCTAGTGGTTTGATAGGGGGGACCGGGGAGCTGTTTTTT. Translated, it gives CASGLIGGTGELFF.

This clone appeared once. The chain uses TRBV11-3 and TRBJ2-1; D possibly corresponds to TRBD1 (6 bases). CDR1 SGHNT and CDR2 YENEEA come from the germline V gene. The CDR3 extends over 16 amino acids. V gave up 5 bases and J gave up 0 bases, with 14 bases separating them. CDR3 nucleotide sequence: TGTGCCAGCAGCCCCGGACAGACGAGCTCCTACAATGAGCAGTTCTTC. This encodes CASSPGQTSSYNEQFF.

This clone came up a few times. The rearrangement links TRBV7-6 to TRBJ1-2; D is unclear. CDR3 size: 13 residues. CDR1 and CDR2 (germline): SGHVS, FNYEAQ. Between the trimmed V and J ends, which lost 0 bases and 5 bases, there was a span of 7 bases. This chain's CDR3 is CASSLAAAYGYTF. The DNA of the CDR3 is TGTGCCAGCAGCTTAGCGGCCGCGTATGGCTACACCTTC.

This rearrangement joins TRBV27 to TRBJ2-2; the match to TRBD2 covers 9 bases. Trimming removed 3 bases from V and 8 bases from J; junction bases left unmatched: 7. The CDR3 runs 15 residues. Germline V gene data show CDR1 as MNHEY and CDR2 as SMNVEV (reference sequence). The CDR3 bases are TGTGCCAGCAGTTTTCTAGCGGGAACCAGAGGGGAGCTGTTTTTT. Protein product: CASSFLAGTRGELFF.

The gene calls are TRBV27 and TRBJ2-1, with TRBD2 matching over 9 bases. CDR1 MNHEY and CDR2 SMNVEV come from the germline V gene (reference sequence). V lost 5 bases to trimming and J lost 0 bases; unmatched junction nucleotides: 5. This CDR3 comprises 16 residues. CDR3 in amino acids: CASSVTTSGSYNEQFF. The DNA of the CDR3 is TGTGCCAGCAGTGTTACGACTAGCGGCTCCTACAATGAGCAGTTCTTC.

The genes are TRBV18 and TRBJ2-1; 10 bases are a match to TRBD2. V lost 2 bases and J lost 0; bases outside the gene matches: 4. Germline loops: CDR1 KGHSH, CDR2 LQKENI. The CDR3 contains 17 residues. The CDR3 reads CASSPIAGGSSYNEQFF. The CDR3 DNA sequence: TGTGCCAGCTCACCAATAGCGGGAGGAAGCTCCTACAATGAGCAGTTCTTC.

The CDR3 loop is CASSLGGGGSTDTQYF. The CDR3 DNA reads TGCGCCAGCAGCTTGGGCGGAGGGGGTAGCACAGATACGCAGTATTTT. J is TRBJ2-3 and V is TRBV5-1; D possibly matches TRBD1 or TRBD2 (6 bases each). V shed 0 bases and J shed 0 bases, with 11 bases lying between them. The length of the CDR3 is 16 residues. The germline gives CDR1 SGHRS, CDR2 YFSETQ.